Below are 25 T cell receptor beta chains sequenced from a single sample in a study of blood T cell repertoires in COVID-19. Clones were read by immunoSEQ multiplex PCR, and TCRdb kept only the in-frame ones, dropping some. The top ten hold 7% to 10% of the sample, which has roughly 200,000 clones, 82% seen once. Sequencing used peripheral blood. These receptors originate from a woman aged 80 or older with COVID-19, enrolled during active disease.

The chain links TRBV15 to TRBJ2-3; D remains ambiguous. Trimming took 1 base from V and 4 from J, leaving 12 bases between them. CDR3 size: 15 residues. Germline V gene lookup returns CDR1 LNHNV and CDR2 YYDKDF (reference sequence). CDR3 protein: CATSRGAQSSDTQYF. The CDR3 DNA sequence: TGTGCCACCAGCAGAGGGGCCCAATCTTCAGATACGCAGTATTTT.

This chain joins TRBV30 and TRBJ1-4, with a possible D match to TRBD1 (6 bases). Germline CDR1 and CDR2: GTSNPN and SVGIG (reference sequence). This CDR3 comprises 13 residues. The ends were cut back, 5 bases at V and 4 bases at J, with 11 bases in the middle. CDR3 sequence: CAWSGADNEKLFF. In DNA, the CDR3 is TGTGCCTGGTCAGGGGCGGATAATGAAAAACTGTTTTTT.

The chain has TRBV3-1 (or the pseudogene TRBV3-2) and TRBJ2-7, with TRBD2 identical over 12 bases. Looked up from germline, CDR1 is LGHDT and CDR2 is YNNKEL (reference sequence). This CDR3 has 13 residues. V lost 6 bases, J lost 6 bases, and 3 bases stayed unmatched. The CDR3 reads CASRQLAGGEQYF. The CDR3 DNA follows: TGTGCCAGCAGACAACTAGCGGGGGGCGAGCAGTACTTC.

The chain employs TRBV7-2 and TRBJ1-2; the D is unclear. Trimming left V 7 bases short and J 4 bases short, with 10 bases between. CDR1 and CDR2 (germline): SGHTA, FQGNSA. The CDR3 runs 12 residues. CDR3 in amino acids: CASTVRPYGYTF. The CDR3 coding sequence is TGTGCCAGCACCGTGCGTCCCTATGGCTACACCTTC.

Written as DNA, the CDR3 is TGTGCCTGGAGTGTACTAAAGCCTAGCGGGAGTGGGAACACCGGGGAGCTGTTTTTT. The encoded protein is CAWSVLKPSGSGNTGELFF. The chain has TRBV30 and TRBJ2-2; 10 positions match TRBD2. J gave up 1 base and V 0 bases, and 11 bases lay outside the gene matches. Germline loops: CDR1 GTSNPN, CDR2 SVGIG (reference sequence). The CDR3 is 19 residues long.

V is TRBV30 and J is TRBJ2-3, with 10 bases that match TRBD2. This CDR3 has 16 residues. CDR1 and CDR2 (germline): GTSNPN, SVGIG (reference sequence). V shed 0 bases, J shed 4 bases, and the junction held 7 bases outside the gene matches. CDR3 sequence: CAWSVEASGGADTQYF. In nucleotides, the CDR3 is TGTGCCTGGAGTGTAGAGGCTAGCGGGGGAGCAGATACGCAGTATTTT.

The chain joins TRBV29-1 to TRBJ2-2; tentative D call: TRBD1 (5 bases). The ends were cut back, 6 bases at V and 1 base at J, with 9 bases in the middle. This CDR3 is 13 amino acids long. Looked up from germline, CDR1 is SQVTM and CDR2 is ANQGSEA. The CDR3 spells CSVAGQNTGELFF. CDR3 in DNA: TGCAGCGTCGCTGGACAGAACACCGGGGAGCTGTTTTTT.

The CDR3 is CASSWDSNYGYTF. Written as DNA, the CDR3 is TGTGCCAGCAGCTGGGACAGTAACTATGGCTACACCTTC. The chain links TRBV7-9 to TRBJ1-2, with TRBD1 identical over 7 bases. CDR1 is SEHNR and CDR2 is FQNEAQ in the germline V gene (reference sequence). The CDR3 covers 13 residues. J was trimmed by 1 base and V by 4 bases; bases with no gene match: 0.

This rearrangement joins TRBV5-1 to TRBJ1-6, with D perhaps TRBD1 (5 bases). Germline V gene data show CDR1 as SGHRS and CDR2 as YFSETQ. The CDR3 extends over 15 amino acids. V lost 2 bases to trimming and J lost 5 bases, with 11 bases between them. The CDR3 DNA reads TGCGCCAGCAGCTTTTTTCAGGGCCATAATTCACCCCTCCACTTT. This translates into CASSFFQGHNSPLHF. Using reference TRBV5-1 and TRBJ1-6 for the parts outside the CDR3, the full variable domain is KAGVTQTPRYLIKTRGQQVTLSCSPISGHRSVSWYQQTPGQGLQFLFEYFSETQRNKGNFPGRFSGRQFSNSRSEMNVSTLELGDSALYLCASSFFQGHNSPLHFGNGTRLTVT.

The count of this clone is one. The rearrangement joins TRBV29-1 to TRBJ2-3; D ambiguous. The CDR3 is 13 amino acids. Germline V gene data show CDR1 as SQVTM and CDR2 as ANQGSEA. V was trimmed by 3 bases and J by 3 bases, leaving 10 bases between them. The CDR3 sequence: CSVDSRSTDTQYF. The CDR3 bases are TGCAGCGTTGACTCGCGGAGTACAGATACGCAGTATTTT.

The gene calls are TRBV7-2 and TRBJ2-2, with D hard to call. The CDR3 runs 13 residues. Between the trimmed V and J ends, which lost 0 bases and 5 bases, there was a span of 4 bases. Germline V gives CDR1 SGHTA, CDR2 FQGNSA. This chain's CDR3 is CASSLAVTGELFF. In nucleotides, the CDR3 is TGTGCCAGCAGCTTAGCTGTAACCGGGGAGCTGTTTTTT.

Written as DNA, the CDR3 is TGTGCCAGCTCACCACTCCCTCAGGAAAAACTGTTTTTT. The encoded protein is CASSPLPQEKLFF. This chain connects TRBV18 to TRBJ1-4; D gene unclear. V lost 1 base and J 8 bases, leaving 8 bases between the germline ends. The V gene's germline CDR1 is KGHSH and CDR2 LQKENI. The CDR3 is 13 amino acids.

This clone was recorded once. CDR3: CASSFVGGETGELFF. The CDR3 nucleotides are TGTGCCAGCAGCTTCGTTGGGGGGGAAACCGGGGAGCTGTTTTTT. V usage is TRBV7-9 and J usage is TRBJ2-2, with 7 bases matching TRBD2. The CDR3 sequence is 15 residues long. Looked up from germline, CDR1 is SEHNR and CDR2 is FQNEAQ (reference sequence). V shed 3 bases and J 5 bases; nucleotides not matched to a gene: 6.

The chain has TRBV14 and TRBJ1-1, with 8 nucleotides matching TRBD1. The length of the CDR3 is 14 residues. Germline V gene data show CDR1 as SGHDN and CDR2 as FVKESK. J lost 3 bases, V lost 4 bases, and 4 bases had no gene match. The CDR3 loop reads CASSRQGWDTEAFF. Here the CDR3 DNA reads TGTGCCAGCAGCCGACAGGGGTGGGACACTGAAGCTTTCTTT.

The chain employs TRBV11-3 and TRBJ2-1; 8 positions match TRBD1. The CDR3 totals 15 residues. J was trimmed by 7 bases and V by 3 bases; bases with no gene match: 8. Germline loops: CDR1 SGHNT, CDR2 YENEEA. Here the CDR3 DNA reads TGTGCCAGCAGCTTCTCGCAGGGGGCTGAGAATGAGCAGTTCTTC. As protein: CASSFSQGAENEQFF.

The chain links TRBV11-2 to TRBJ2-3; D is possibly TRBD2 (5 bases). V shed 7 bases and J shed 6 bases, with 14 bases lying between them. Per germline, CDR1 SGHAT and CDR2 FQNNGV. The CDR3 consists of 13 residues. The CDR3 DNA reads as TGTGCCAGCACCAGAACTAGATCCGATACGCAGTATTTT. Translating gives CASTRTRSDTQYF.

A single count supports this clone. As DNA, the CDR3 is TGTGCCAGTAGTGGGACACCTGGAAACACCATATATTTT. As protein: CASSGTPGNTIYF. This chain links TRBV19 with TRBJ1-3; perhaps TRBD1 as D (6 bases). The CDR3 consists of 13 residues. Trimming took 5 bases from V and 2 from J, leaving 7 bases between them. Germline values: CDR1 LNHDA, CDR2 SQIVND (reference sequence).

The table lists this clone with a few counts. The rearrangement joins TRBV2 to TRBJ2-7; 9 bases line up with TRBD2. V lost 4 bases to trimming and J lost 2 bases; unmatched junction nucleotides: 3. Germline V gene sequence: CDR1 SNHLY, CDR2 FYNNEI. The CDR3 has 14 amino acids. CDR3 in DNA: TGTGCCAGCAGTGGGGAGCGGGGGGCCTACGAGCAGTACTTC. This encodes CASSGERGAYEQYF.

The rearrangement joins TRBV10-3 to TRBJ1-2; no clear D gene. The V gene's germline CDR1 is ENHRY and CDR2 SYGVKD. Trimming stripped 3 bases from V and 1 base from J, with 3 bases between. The CDR3 is made up of 12 amino acids. CDR3 sequence: CAISDGNYGYTF. CDR3 nucleotide sequence: TGTGCCATCAGTGACGGTAACTATGGCTACACCTTC.

The chain employs TRBV19 and TRBJ2-2, with D tentatively TRBD2 (6 bases). V was cut by 6 bases and J by 4 bases, with 18 bases left in between. The CDR3 runs to 16 residues. Per germline, CDR1 LNHDA and CDR2 SQIVND (reference sequence). This chain's CDR3 is CASSKGLQILTGELFF. In DNA, the CDR3 is TGTGCCAGTAGCAAGGGACTCCAAATCCTCACCGGGGAGCTGTTTTTT.

This clone was seen a single time. The CDR3 DNA sequence: TGTGCCAGCAGCAAGGGGGGGACTTTAATCGGAAACACCATATATTTT. Its protein product is CASSKGGTLIGNTIYF. The V gene is TRBV9, the J gene TRBJ1-3; D possibly corresponds to TRBD1 (6 bases). Trimming stripped 4 bases from V and 4 bases from J, with 18 bases between. The CDR3 is 16 amino acids. Germline lookup yields CDR1 SGDLS and CDR2 YYNGEE.

The chain links TRBV23-1 to TRBJ1-5, with unresolved D. TRBV23-1 counts as an open reading frame of uncertain function. Deletions cut 2 bases from V and 7 bases from J, with 18 bases between. The CDR3 extends over 16 amino acids. The DNA for the CDR3 is TGCGCCAGCAGTCAAAAATCCCCGGGAGCGAGCCAGCCCCAGCATTTT. Translating gives CASSQKSPGASQPQHF.

The rearrangement links TRBV5-1 to TRBJ1-2; the match to TRBD1 covers 7 bases. The CDR3 totals 14 residues. V lost 3 bases, J lost 2 bases, and 4 bases stayed unmatched. Germline V CDR1 and CDR2: SGHRS, YFSETQ. CDR3 sequence: CASSSLTGNYGYTF. Written as DNA, the CDR3 is TGCGCCAGCAGCTCTCTGACAGGGAACTATGGCTACACCTTC. The complete variable domain, with remaining parts taken from reference TRBV5-1 and TRBJ1-2, reads KAGVTQTPRYLIKTRGQQVTLSCSPISGHRSVSWYQQTPGQGLQFLFEYFSETQRNKGNFPGRFSGRQFSNSRSEMNVSTLELGDSALYLCASSSLTGNYGYTFGSGTRLTVV.

This chain links TRBV4-1 with TRBJ2-1; 10 positions match TRBD2. There are 15 residues in the CDR3. Germline values: CDR1 MGHRA, CDR2 YSYEKL. J was trimmed by 9 bases and V by 1 base; bases with no gene match: 6. The CDR3 region is CASSQGLAGYGEQFF. For the CDR3, the DNA is TGCGCCAGCAGCCAAGGACTAGCGGGTTACGGTGAGCAGTTCTTC.

The rearrangement uses TRBV2 and TRBJ1-2; weak D call: TRBD1 (5 bases). Trimming pared 7 bases from V and 3 bases from J, leaving 15 bases between. From germline, CDR1 is SNHLY and CDR2 FYNNEI. This CDR3 is built from 14 residues. The CDR3 DNA reads as TGTGCCAGCACTCCCCTTTCGGGGGACTATGGCTACACCTTC. This translates into CASTPLSGDYGYTF.